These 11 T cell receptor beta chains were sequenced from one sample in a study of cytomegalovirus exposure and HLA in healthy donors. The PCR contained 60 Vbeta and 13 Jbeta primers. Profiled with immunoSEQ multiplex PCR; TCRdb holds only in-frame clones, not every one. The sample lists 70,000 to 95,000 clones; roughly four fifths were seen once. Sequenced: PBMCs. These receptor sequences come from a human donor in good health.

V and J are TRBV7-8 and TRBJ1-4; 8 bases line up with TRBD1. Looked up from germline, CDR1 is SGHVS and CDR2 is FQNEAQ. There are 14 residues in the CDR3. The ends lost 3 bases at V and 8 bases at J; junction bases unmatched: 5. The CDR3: CASSLGTGYEKLFF. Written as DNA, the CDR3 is TGTGCCAGCAGCTTGGGGACAGGCTACGAAAAACTGTTTTTT.

The CDR3 DNA is TGTGCCAGCAGCTCTAAAGGGGGGGGGACCGCTCTTAATTCACCCCTCCACTTT. It translates to CASSSKGGGTALNSPLHF. V and J are TRBV9 and TRBJ1-6; perhaps TRBD1 as D (6 bases). CDR3 size: 18 residues. Germline V gives CDR1 SGDLS, CDR2 YYNGEE. Deletions cut 4 bases from V and 6 bases from J, with 23 bases between.

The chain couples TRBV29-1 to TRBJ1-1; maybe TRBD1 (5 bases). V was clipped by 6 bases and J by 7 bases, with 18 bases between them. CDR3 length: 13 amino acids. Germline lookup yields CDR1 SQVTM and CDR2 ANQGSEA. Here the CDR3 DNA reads TGCAGCGTCCGCTTTGGTGAAGACAGTGAAGCTTTCTTT. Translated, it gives CSVRFGEDSEAFF.

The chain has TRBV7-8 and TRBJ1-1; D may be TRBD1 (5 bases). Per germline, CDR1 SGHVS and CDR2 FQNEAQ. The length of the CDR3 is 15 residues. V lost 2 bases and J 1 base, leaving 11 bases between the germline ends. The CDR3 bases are TGTGCCAGCAGCTTAACGCAGGGAAAGAACACTGAAGCTTTCTTT. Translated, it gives CASSLTQGKNTEAFF.

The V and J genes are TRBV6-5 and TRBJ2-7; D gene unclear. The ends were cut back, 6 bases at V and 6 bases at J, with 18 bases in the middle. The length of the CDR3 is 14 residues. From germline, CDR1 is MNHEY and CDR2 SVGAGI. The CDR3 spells CASSPGLGAREQYF. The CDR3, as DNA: TGTGCCAGCAGCCCCGGCTTGGGCGCACGCGAGCAGTACTTC.

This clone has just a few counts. The CDR3 DNA reads as TGCGCCAGCGTACAAGGGGCATCTGCATACTATGGCTACACCTTC. Amino acids: CASVQGASAYYGYTF. V is TRBV23-1 and J is TRBJ1-2; tentative D call: TRBD1 (5 bases). TRBV23-1 is assigned to the ORF class and has an uncertain function. The CDR3 is 15 residues long. V lost 8 bases, J lost 3 bases, and 19 bases lay in between.

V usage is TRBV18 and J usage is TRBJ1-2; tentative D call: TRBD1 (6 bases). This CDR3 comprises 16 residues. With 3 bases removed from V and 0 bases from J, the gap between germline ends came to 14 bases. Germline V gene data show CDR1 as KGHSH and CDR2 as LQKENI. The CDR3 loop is CASSPLGQNTNYGYTF. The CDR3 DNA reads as TGTGCCAGCTCACCTCTTGGACAGAACACTAACTATGGCTACACCTTC.

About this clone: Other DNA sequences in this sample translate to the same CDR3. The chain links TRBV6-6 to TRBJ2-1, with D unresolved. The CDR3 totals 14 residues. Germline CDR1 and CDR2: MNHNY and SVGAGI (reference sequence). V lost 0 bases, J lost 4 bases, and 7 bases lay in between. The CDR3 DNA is TGTGCCAGCAGTTACTCGAGAGTGTACAATGAGCAGTTCTTC. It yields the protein CASSYSRVYNEQFF.

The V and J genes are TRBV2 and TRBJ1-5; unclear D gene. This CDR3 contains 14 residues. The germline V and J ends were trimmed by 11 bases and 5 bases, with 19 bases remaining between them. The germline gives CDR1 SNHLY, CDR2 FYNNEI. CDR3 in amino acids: CASPAAGYDQPQHF. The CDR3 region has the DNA TGTGCCTCCCCCGCCGCGGGGTATGATCAGCCCCAGCATTTT. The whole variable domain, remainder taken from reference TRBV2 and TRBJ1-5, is EPEVTQTPSHQVTQMGQEVILRCVPISNHLYFYWYRQILGQKVEFLVSFYNNEISEKSEIFDDQFSVERPDGSNFTLKIRSTKLEDSAMYFCASPAAGYDQPQHFGDGTRLSIL.

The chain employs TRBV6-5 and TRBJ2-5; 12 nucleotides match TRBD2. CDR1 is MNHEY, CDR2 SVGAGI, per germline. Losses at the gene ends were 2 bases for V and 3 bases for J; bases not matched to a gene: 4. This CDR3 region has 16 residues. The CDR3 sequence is CASSYRGLAGKETQYF. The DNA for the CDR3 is TGTGCCAGCAGTTACCGAGGACTAGCGGGGAAAGAGACCCAGTACTTC.

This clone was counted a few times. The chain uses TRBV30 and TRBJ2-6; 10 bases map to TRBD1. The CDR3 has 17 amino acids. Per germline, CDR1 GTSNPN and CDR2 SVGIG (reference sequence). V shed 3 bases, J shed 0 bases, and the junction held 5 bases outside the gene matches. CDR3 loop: CAWRMGQGLSGANVLTF. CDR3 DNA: TGTGCCTGGAGGATGGGACAGGGGCTCTCTGGGGCCAACGTCCTGACTTTC. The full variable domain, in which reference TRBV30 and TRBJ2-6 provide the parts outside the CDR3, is SQTIHQWPATLVQPVGSPLSLECTVEGTSNPNLYWYRQAAGRGLQLLFYSVGIGQISSEVPQNLSASRPQDRQFILSSKKLLLSDSGFYLCAWRMGQGLSGANVLTFGAGSRLTVL.